A selection of T cell receptor beta chains follows, all from one sample in a study of vaccination and CD4 T cells after COVID-19. The antigens of these receptors remain unknown. TCRdb reprocessed the PCR reads via MiXCR and lists one record per CDR3 protein. This table holds about 16,000 distinct CDR3 sequences, about half found once. The material sequenced was CD4+ T cells from blood, cultured in vitro. These receptors were taken from a human donor who had recovered from COVID-19. CDR3s include the opening cysteine and the closing phenylalanine or tryptophan. Fields, in order: CDR3 DNA, CDR3 protein, D gene, V gene, J gene, clone size. A D gene is named only where the DNA matches it firmly. Not all rows give a size; the values are once, few, many and, for expanded clones, a class.

TGTGCCAGCAGCTTAAGTAGCGGGAGCACAGATACGCAGTATTTT	CASSLSSGSTDTQYF	TRBD2	TRBV7-3	TRBJ2-3	few
TGTGCCAGCAGCTTAGGTCTAGCGGGGCTTACGCAGTATTTT	CASSLGLAGLTQYF	TRBD2	TRBV7-2	TRBJ2-3	NA
TGTGCCAGCACCCTTGCAGGGGTTGGGGGCTACACCTTC	CASTLAGVGGYTF	NA	TRBV12-3/TRBV12-4	TRBJ1-2	NA
TGCAGTGCTAGCCTAGCGGGGGGTTACGAGCAGTACTTC	CSASLAGGYEQYF	TRBD2	TRBV20-1	TRBJ2-7	NA
TGTGCCAGCAGTTTGGCCCTGAACACTGAAGCTTTCTTT	CASSLALNTEAFF	NA	TRBV12-3/TRBV12-4	TRBJ1-1	few
TGTGCCAGCAGTTTAGAACCCGGGAATTCGGTCGGGGAGCTGTTTTTT	CASSLEPGNSVGELFF	NA	TRBV12-3/TRBV12-4	TRBJ2-2	NA
TGTGCCAGCAGTTTCGGGGGACTAGCGGGAGGCTCAGATACGCAGTATTTT	CASSFGGLAGGSDTQYF	TRBD2	TRBV28	TRBJ2-3	NA
TGTGCCAGCACTGGGACTAGCGGGAGGGGCGAGCAGTACTTC	CASTGTSGRGEQYF	TRBD2	TRBV6-1	TRBJ2-7	NA
TGTGCCAGCAGCTTAGCCAGCGTTGAGACCCAGTACTTC	CASSLASVETQYF	NA	TRBV7-2	TRBJ2-5	NA
TGCAGTGCTAGAGGGGACACCACTAACTATGGCTACACCTTC	CSARGDTTNYGYTF	NA	TRBV20-1	TRBJ1-2	NA
TGTGCCAGCAGCGAACCGCTTGAAAAACTGTTTTTT	CASSEPLEKLFF	NA	TRBV6-1	TRBJ1-4	NA
TGTGCCAGCAGCGTGGGACCCTCTAGCAATCAGCCCCAGCATTTT	CASSVGPSSNQPQHF	NA	TRBV9	TRBJ1-5	medium-sized
TGTGCCAGTAGTATACCGGGACAGGCTGGAAACACCATATATTTT	CASSIPGQAGNTIYF	TRBD1	TRBV19	TRBJ1-3	few
TGTGCCAGCAACAAATCCCGCCGGGTCAAAGAGACCCAGTACTTC	CASNKSRRVKETQYF	NA	TRBV21-1	TRBJ2-5	NA
TGTGCCAGCAGCCTCCCGGGACAGGAGAGGGAAGAGACCCAGTACTTC	CASSLPGQEREETQYF	TRBD1	TRBV7-9	TRBJ2-5	few
TGTGCCAGTAGCGTCAGGGGGTGGGATTCACCCCTCCACTTT	CASSVRGWDSPLHF	TRBD1	TRBV19	TRBJ1-6	NA
TGTGCCAGCAGTTATAGACAGGGGGCCAAAAACATTCAGTACTTC	CASSYRQGAKNIQYF	TRBD1	TRBV6-5	TRBJ2-4	NA
TGTGCCAGCAGCCTCCAGGCAGGGATAGAGACCCAGTACTTC	CASSLQAGIETQYF	NA	TRBV3-1	TRBJ2-5	NA
TGTGCCAGCAGTCCCCTGGGACAGAACTACGAGCAGTACTTC	CASSPLGQNYEQYF	TRBD1	TRBV6-2/TRBV6-3	TRBJ2-7	few
TGCAGTGCTAGTTCCGGGACAGGCGAGACCCAGTACTTC	CSASSGTGETQYF	TRBD1	TRBV20-1	TRBJ2-5	NA
TGTGCCAGCAGCTTAGTTCGGGGGGGCTACACCTTC	CASSLVRGGYTF	NA	TRBV11-2	TRBJ1-2	NA
TGTGCCAGCAGTTACTCGCTGACAGGGGGTACTGAAGCTTTCTTT	CASSYSLTGGTEAFF	TRBD1	TRBV6-5	TRBJ1-1	NA
TGCAGTGCTCCGGGACTAGCGGGCCAAGAGACCCAGTACTTC	CSAPGLAGQETQYF	TRBD2	TRBV20-1	TRBJ2-5	NA
TGTGCCACCAGCAGGATAAATAGCGGCGTCACAGATACGCAGTATTTT	CATSRINSGVTDTQYF	NA	TRBV15	TRBJ2-3	NA
TGTGCCTGGAAGGTTGGGGGGGCTGAGAAAGAGAACACTGAAGCTTTCTTT	CAWKVGGAEKENTEAFF	NA	TRBV30	TRBJ1-1	few
TGCAGTGCTAAATCCGGGACAGGGGGTTGGGGCAATCAGCCCCAGCATTTT	CSAKSGTGGWGNQPQHF	TRBD1	TRBV20-1	TRBJ1-5	few
TGTGCCAGCAGACAGGGGACGAACACCGGGGAGCTGTTTTTT	CASRQGTNTGELFF	TRBD1	TRBV6-1	TRBJ2-2	NA
TGTGCCACCGAAGGGGGAGACACCATATATTTT	CATEGGDTIYF	NA	TRBV10-3	TRBJ1-3	NA
TGTGCCAGCACGGCGGGAGGGGGGGGAAACACAGATACGCAGTATTTT	CASTAGGGGNTDTQYF	TRBD2	TRBV28	TRBJ2-3	NA
TGTGCCAGCAGCTTAGTCGCGCGTGATACGCAGTATTTT	CASSLVARDTQYF	NA	TRBV7-3	TRBJ2-3	NA
TGTGCCAGCCTGGGGACGCGAAACACCGGGGAGCTGTTTTTT	CASLGTRNTGELFF	NA	TRBV11-2	TRBJ2-2	NA
TGTGCCAGCAGCTTAAACGGGGGGTACCAAGAGACCCAGTACTTC	CASSLNGGYQETQYF	TRBD2	TRBV28	TRBJ2-5	NA
TGTGCCAGCTCCCCCGGAAACACGGACACCGGGGAGCTGTTTTTT	CASSPGNTDTGELFF	NA	TRBV4-2	TRBJ2-2	NA
TGTGCCATCAGCGCCTCCCTCAGCGGGAGTTACGAGCAGTACTTC	CAISASLSGSYEQYF	TRBD2	TRBV10-3	TRBJ2-7	NA
TGTGCCAGTAGTATGACTAACTATGGCTACACCTTC	CASSMTNYGYTF	NA	TRBV19	TRBJ1-2	few
TGTGCCAGCAAACCCAGGGGAGGGCCCCAGCATTTT	CASKPRGGPQHF	NA	TRBV27	TRBJ1-5	NA
TGCAGCCCGGGACCCGTACACTCCTACAATGAGCAGTTCTTC	CSPGPVHSYNEQFF	NA	TRBV20-1	TRBJ2-1	NA
TGTGCCACCAGTGACTGCGACAGGCCGAGCATTGACTATCATTCACCCCTCCACTTT	CATSDCDRPSIDYHSPLHF	NA	TRBV24-1	TRBJ1-6	NA
TGTGCCAGCAGCTTAGTTAGGAGCTCTGGGGCCAACGTCCTGACTTTC	CASSLVRSSGANVLTF	NA	TRBV7-2	TRBJ2-6	NA
TGCAGTGCGGCTCTGGAGGCCAACGTCCTGACTTTC	CSAALEANVLTF	NA	TRBV20-1	TRBJ2-6	NA
TGCAGTGCTAGAGGTCGCGGAAACACCATATATTTT	CSARGRGNTIYF	NA	TRBV20-1	TRBJ1-3	NA
TGTGCCAGCACCGGACAGGGCCCCGATGGCTACACCTTC	CASTGQGPDGYTF	TRBD1	TRBV5-6	TRBJ1-2	once
TGTGCCAGCAGCTTCCGGGGCCCCTCTGGAAACACCATATATTTT	CASSFRGPSGNTIYF	NA	TRBV5-3	TRBJ1-3	NA
TGTGCCATCAGTGAGTCCCCGGGACAGGGTTCCTATAATTCACCCCTCCACTTT	CAISESPGQGSYNSPLHF	TRBD1	TRBV10-3	TRBJ1-6	large
TGCAGTGCTTACCCTGGGGGGGCCGAGCAGTACTTC	CSAYPGGAEQYF	NA	TRBV20-1	TRBJ2-7	NA
TGTGCCAGCAGTTTAGGGGGACGCGGCTATGGCTACACCTTC	CASSLGGRGYGYTF	NA	TRBV27	TRBJ1-2	few